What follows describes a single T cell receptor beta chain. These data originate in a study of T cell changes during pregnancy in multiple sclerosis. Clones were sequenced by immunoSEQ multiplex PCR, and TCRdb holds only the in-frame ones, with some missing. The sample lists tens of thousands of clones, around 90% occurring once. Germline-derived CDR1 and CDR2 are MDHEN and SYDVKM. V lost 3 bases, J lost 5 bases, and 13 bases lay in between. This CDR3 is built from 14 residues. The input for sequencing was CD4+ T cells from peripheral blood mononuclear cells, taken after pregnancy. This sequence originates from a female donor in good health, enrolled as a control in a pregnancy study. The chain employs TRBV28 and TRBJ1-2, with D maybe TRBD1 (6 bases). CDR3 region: CASSFPGQLYGYTF. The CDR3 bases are TGTGCCAGCAGTTTTCCCGGACAGTTATATGGCTACACCTTC.